These 18 T cell receptor beta chains were all obtained from the same sample, sequenced in a study of shared clonotypes between healthy human individuals. Produced via immunoSEQ multiplex PCR; TCRdb's table is partial and in-frame only. The sample holds a few million clones, just over 90% seen once. Naive CD8 cells comprised CD45RO-negative, CCR7-positively selected cells, excluding terminally differentiated effector memory CD45RA+ cells. Material: naive CD8+ T cells from PBMCs. These receptors were taken from a man in his late teens or twenties in good health. Some clones in this sample may be carry-over from other donors' samples.

The chain carries TRBV28 and TRBJ1-2, with D possibly being TRBD1 (6 bases). The CDR3 length is 14 residues. Germline loops: CDR1 MDHEN, CDR2 SYDVKM. The V end lost 5 bases, the J end lost 4 bases, and 14 bases lay between the germline ends. The CDR3 nucleotides read TGTGCCAGCAGTCCTCAGGGGACCCTCTATGGCTACACCTTC. As protein: CASSPQGTLYGYTF.

The chain recombines TRBV18 with TRBJ2-1, with 9 bases aligning to TRBD2. Germline-derived CDR1 and CDR2 are KGHSH and LQKENI. CDR3 length: 14 residues. The V segment lost 2 bases and the J segment 5 bases; nucleotides outside the gene matches: 1. CDR3 in DNA: TGTGCCAGCTCACCAGAGCGGGGGGACAATGAGCAGTTCTTC. Translated, it gives CASSPERGDNEQFF.

V usage is TRBV5-1 and J usage is TRBJ2-4, with 7 positions matching TRBD2. There are 16 residues in the CDR3. Germline CDR1 is SGHRS and CDR2 is YFSETQ. V gave up 2 bases and J gave up 1 base; unmatched junction bases: 6. Here the CDR3 DNA reads TGCGCCAGCAGCTTTGAGGGAGGGTTGGCCAAAAACATTCAGTACTTC. Translating it yields CASSFEGGLAKNIQYF.

The chain combines TRBV4-3 with TRBJ1-2, with D maybe TRBD1 (5 bases). V was pared by 2 bases and J by 8 bases, with 18 bases between. Germline CDR1 reads LGHNA; CDR2 reads YSLEER. The CDR3 length is 15 residues. The chain's CDR3 is CASSQREGLHGGYTF. DNA for the CDR3: TGCGCCAGCAGCCAAAGAGAGGGGCTACATGGAGGCTACACCTTC.

This clone was observed a single time. The same CDR3 is also encoded by other DNA sequences in this sample. The chain carries TRBV4-1 and TRBJ2-7; the match to TRBD1 covers 9 bases. V shed 4 bases and J 3 bases; nucleotides not matched to a gene: 4. There are 14 residues in the CDR3. Germline CDR1 is MGHRA and CDR2 is YSYEKL. The CDR3 loop is CASSPGTGFYEQYF. As DNA, the CDR3 is TGCGCCAGCAGCCCTGGGACAGGGTTCTACGAGCAGTACTTC.

This clone was found a few times. The chain employs TRBV9 and TRBJ1-1, with D perhaps TRBD1 (5 bases). Trimming shortened V by 2 bases and J by 4 bases, and 15 bases separated the two germline ends. Germline lookup yields CDR1 SGDLS and CDR2 YYNGEE. The CDR3 runs to 15 residues. CDR3 sequence reads: CASSVGGGISTEAFF. CDR3 coding DNA: TGTGCCAGCAGCGTGGGGGGAGGGATCAGCACTGAAGCTTTCTTT.

The chain has TRBV4-3 and TRBJ1-6; D unclear. V was cut by 5 bases and J by 4 bases, with 6 bases left in between. The CDR3 loop spans 13 amino acids. Germline CDR1 LGHNA, CDR2 YSLEER. CDR3 amino acids: CASSSRYNSPLHF. The CDR3 DNA reads TGCGCCAGCAGCTCGAGGTATAATTCACCCCTCCACTTT.

This chain links TRBV5-4 with TRBJ2-2; possibly TRBD2 for D (6 bases). With 4 bases removed from V and 4 bases from J, the gap between germline ends came to 14 bases. Germline V gene lookup returns CDR1 SGHNT and CDR2 YYREEE (reference sequence). This CDR3 contains 15 residues. The CDR3 coding sequence is TGTGCCAGCAGCGATGACCCCGGGGGCACCGGGGAGCTGTTTTTT. It yields the protein CASSDDPGGTGELFF.

The chain is built from TRBV19 and TRBJ1-2; D gene unclear. V was shortened by 3 bases and J by 6 bases, with 11 bases between the two germline ends. The CDR3 totals 13 residues. From germline, CDR1 is LNHDA and CDR2 SQIVND (reference sequence). The CDR3: CASSIAASDGYTF. The CDR3 coding sequence is TGTGCCAGTAGTATTGCTGCGAGTGATGGCTACACCTTC.

This chain uses TRBV23-1 with TRBJ2-7; tentative D call: TRBD1 (6 bases). TRBV23-1 is an open reading frame whose function is uncertain. Trimming removed 2 bases from V and 5 bases from J, with 19 bases in between. The CDR3 sequence is 16 residues long. The CDR3 nucleotides read TGCGCCAGCAGTCAAACTAGGCCACAGGGAAGCCACGAGCAGTACTTC. This encodes CASSQTRPQGSHEQYF.

V and J are TRBV27 and TRBJ1-2, with no clear D. Germline loops: CDR1 MNHEY, CDR2 SMNVEV (reference sequence). Trimming stripped 1 base from V and 4 bases from J, with 13 bases between. This CDR3 is built from 15 residues. The CDR3 sequence is CASSLFPETPYGYTF. CDR3 nucleotide sequence: TGTGCCAGCAGTTTATTCCCCGAGACCCCCTATGGCTACACCTTC.

This clone was seen a handful of times. The chain carries TRBV29-1 and TRBJ1-1; unclear D gene. This CDR3 has 11 residues. CDR1 and CDR2 from the germline V gene are SQVTM and ANQGSEA. V was clipped by 8 bases and J by 4 bases, with 11 bases between them. For the CDR3, the DNA is TGCAGCCCCGGTCTTCTCACTGAAGCTTTCTTT. It is translated as CSPGLLTEAFF. Based on the CDR3 plus reference TRBV29-1 and TRBJ1-1, the full variable domain is SAVISQKPSRDICQRGTSLTIQCQVDSQVTMMFWYRQQPGQSLTLIATANQGSEATYESGFVIDKFPISRPNLTFSTLTVSNMSPEDSSIYLCSPGLLTEAFFGQGTRLTVV.

The CDR3 protein is CASSPSGPYNEQFF. In nucleotides, the CDR3 is TGTGCCAGCAGTCCTAGCGGACCTTACAATGAGCAGTTCTTC. The V gene is TRBV6-5, the J gene TRBJ2-1; 7 bases are a match to TRBD2. The trim removed 5 bases at V and 4 bases at J, leaving 5 bases unmatched. The CDR3 has 14 residues. Germline CDR1 reads MNHEY; CDR2 reads SVGAGI.

The chain carries TRBV18 and TRBJ1-1, with D unclear. From germline, CDR1 is KGHSH and CDR2 LQKENI. The V end was cut by 4 bases, the J end by 6 bases, with 9 bases between. The length of the CDR3 is 12 residues. The CDR3 spells CASSLRRAEAFF. In DNA, the CDR3 is TGTGCCAGCTCACTAAGGAGGGCTGAAGCTTTCTTT.

Notes on this clone: This specimen includes other DNA sequences encoding the same CDR3. The J gene is TRBJ2-2, the V gene TRBV9; D is perhaps TRBD2 (6 bases). The germline V gene encodes CDR1 SGDLS and CDR2 YYNGEE. The germline V and J ends were trimmed by 2 bases and 5 bases, with 10 bases remaining between them. The CDR3 length is 14 residues. The CDR3 sequence is CASSVSGGTGELFF. The CDR3 coding sequence is TGTGCCAGCAGCGTTTCCGGGGGTACCGGGGAGCTGTTTTTT.

The genes are TRBV21-1 and TRBJ2-3; the D call TRBD2 from the table was never checked on the DNA. TRBV21-1 counts as a pseudogene. This CDR3 has 15 amino acids. CDR3 DNA: TGTGCCAGCAGCAGTATTAGCGGGGCAACAGATACGCAGTATTTT. It translates to CASSSISGATDTQYF.

The chain couples TRBV4-2 to TRBJ1-5, with D unresolved. Germline V gene lookup returns CDR1 LGHNA and CDR2 YNFKEQ. Trimming took 0 bases from V and 0 from J, leaving 6 bases between them. The CDR3 covers 15 residues. CDR3 in DNA: TGTGCCAGCAGCCAAGAAGTCCCTAGCAATCAGCCCCAGCATTTT. It translates to CASSQEVPSNQPQHF.

Of note for this clone: Other nucleotide sequences in the sample specify the same CDR3. V usage is TRBV7-9 and J usage is TRBJ2-7; 7 bases align to TRBD2. The junction had 6 bases not matched to a gene; V was cut back by 5 bases and J by 2 bases. Germline values: CDR1 SEHNR, CDR2 FQNEAQ (reference sequence). The CDR3 is 14 residues long. The CDR3 protein is CASSQAGPTYEQYF. As DNA, the CDR3 is TGTGCCAGCAGCCAAGCGGGACCTACCTACGAGCAGTACTTC.